This T cell receptor (beta chain) was found in a study of cytomegalovirus exposure and HLA in healthy donors. V shed 3 bases and J shed 6 bases, with 16 bases lying between them. The CDR3 covers 15 residues. Germline CDR1 SGHTA, CDR2 FQGNSA. The PCR employed 60 Vbeta primers together with 13 Jbeta primers. The method was immunoSEQ multiplex PCR; TCRdb's version includes in-frame clones alone and lacks a portion of them. The repertoire includes 85,000 to 100,000 clones, more than 80% of them detected once, and 2% to 2.5% sits in the top ten. This sequence joins TRBV7-2 and TRBJ2-3; D is unclear. The TCR was taken from a man between 18 and 29 years old in good health and CMV-seronegative. Specimen: PBMCs. CDR3 coding DNA: TGTGCCAGCAGCTTGAGCACCGCGCCACGGGATACGCAGTATTTT. Its protein is CASSLSTAPRDTQYF.